A single T cell receptor beta chain is shown here with its context. The target antigen is unknown. The sample originates from a study of OX40 agonist ivuxolimab in advanced cancers. Across the study: There were three patients with partial responses, one having hepatocellular carcinoma and two cutaneous melanoma.

Measured with immunoSEQ multiplex PCR; TCRdb has only the in-frame clones, and not every one. The sample carries tens of thousands of clones, about 86% recorded once. Study-level findings and limits: The CD4+ and CD8+ T cells in the blood had expanded clonally by week 6 at 0.1 to 3.0 mg/kg. Expanded peripheral T cell antigen specificity was not determined.

Trimming took 4 bases from V and 2 from J, leaving 15 bases between them. There are 16 residues in the CDR3. Germline V CDR1 and CDR2: MDHEN, SYDVKM. Sequenced material: CD4+ or CD8+ T cells sorted from blood, taken in a trial of the OX40 agonist ivuxolimab. The chain uses TRBV28 and TRBJ1-5; D is undetermined. The sequence derives from an adult with an advanced solid tumor such as melanoma, head and neck, liver or kidney cancer. The CDR3 here is CASSSAAAVGNQPQHF. CDR3 nucleotides: TGTGCCAGCAGTTCCGCCGCGGCGGTGGGCAATCAGCCCCAGCATTTT.